The clone carrying this T cell receptor beta chain was seen ten or more times. This entry comes from a study of T cell repertoires in cytomegalovirus infection. In the study overall: Public TCR beta signatures were indicative of both CMV infection and a matching HLA type.

V gave up 2 bases and J gave up 4 bases, with 18 bases separating them. CDR3 length: 17 amino acids. Germline V gives CDR1 SGHTA, CDR2 FQGTGA. MiXCR, run by TCRdb on the reads, gives a single entry per CDR3 protein. The sample has 250,000 to 350,000 distinct CDR3 sequences; roughly a quarter are singletons. V and J are TRBV7-3 and TRBJ2-1; TRBD1 might be the D (7 bases). This TCR derives from a human donor in good health (CMV status not recorded). Some clones in this sample may be carry-over from other donors' samples. The specimen was PBMCs. The CDR3 DNA reads TGTGCCAGCAGCTTAGGCCGGGGGACAGATTCTTACAATGAGCAGTTCTTC. Amino acids: CASSLGRGTDSYNEQFF.